This paragraph reports one T cell receptor beta chain. The data stem from a study of blood T cell repertoires in COVID-19. For the study at large: Material from acute and convalescent COVID-19 was sourced from the United States, Italy and Spain.

Authors' processing steps: Amplifying reference gene primers gave estimates of nucleated cell counts. Sequencing was performed with immunoSEQ multiplex PCR; in TCRdb, only in-frame clones are kept and a portion is missing. The V and J calls and clone size come from that table; D and trimming were worked out from the DNA. Found here are 110,000 to 150,000 clones, just over 85% of them singletons; the top ten hold approximately 8.3%. The J segment lost 6 bases and the V segment lost 5 bases, leaving 9 bases of the junction unmatched. Looked up from germline, CDR1 is MDHEN and CDR2 is SYDVKM. The CDR3 runs 15 residues.

The sequence came from a woman in her fifties or sixties with acute or convalescent COVID-19. The chain recombines TRBV28 with TRBJ1-5, with 8 bases matching TRBD1. Sequenced sample: peripheral blood. CDR3 region: CASSPGQDKGQPQHF. The CDR3 DNA reads as TGTGCCAGCAGTCCGGGACAGGACAAGGGTCAGCCCCAGCATTTT.